This entry is about one T cell receptor (beta chain). What it recognizes is unknown. The table came from immunoSEQ multiplex PCR; TCRdb's copy has only in-frame clones and leaves some out. The repertoire holds around 420,000 clones, around 87% seen once, with about 4% in the top ten. The CDR3 extends over 16 amino acids. Germline V gene lookup returns CDR1 MNHEY and CDR2 SVGAGI. V shed 0 bases and J shed 8 bases, with 14 bases lying between them. Treatment here: 19 received Ad26.COV2.S at low or high dose, single or two shots; about 5 received placebo; per-sample allocation not given. Vaccine and placebo recipients were sampled on day 63 after the first injection. These data are taken from a study of Ad26.COV2.S vaccination and SARS-CoV-2 variants. Broader study findings: Once vaccination had occurred, spike-specific CD8+ and CD4+ T cell responses reportedly showed substantial breadth. Placebo recipients trailed vaccine recipients in spike-specific TCR breadth.

Source: peripheral blood, taken in a trial of Ad26.COV2.S vaccine versus placebo. The V gene is TRBV6-5, the J gene TRBJ1-6, with D tentatively TRBD1 (5 bases). This receptor was obtained from a person aged 18 to 59 who received the Ad26.COV2.S COVID-19 vaccine or a placebo. The CDR3 is CASSYSARVDDSPLHF. In nucleotides, the CDR3 is TGTGCCAGCAGTTACTCAGCCAGGGTGGACGATTCACCCCTCCACTTT.